This T cell receptor beta chain was retrieved from a study of blood T cell repertoires in COVID-19. About the research overall: Acute-phase and convalescent COVID-19 samples originated in the United States, Italy and Spain.

CDR3 size: 15 residues. CDR1 is KGHSH and CDR2 is LQKENI in the germline V gene. Trimming removed 0 bases at V and 1 base at J, with 7 bases between. This clone was detected only once. The sample carries other DNA sequences with the same CDR3. Authors' processing steps: Estimated nucleated cell counts came from reference gene primer amplification. Some clones are missing from TCRdb's copy, which holds only in-frame ones; the method was immunoSEQ multiplex PCR. The V and J calls and clone size were taken over from that table, and D and trimming were inferred from the DNA. The table includes approximately 100,000 clones, approximately 82% detected once.

The chain employs TRBV18 and TRBJ1-5; possibly TRBD1 for D (5 bases). This TCR was sampled from a man aged 70-80 years with acute or convalescent COVID-19. Sequenced input: peripheral blood. The CDR3 region is CASSPPGRSNQPQHF. The CDR3, as DNA: TGTGCCAGCTCACCACCGGGGCGAAGCAATCAGCCCCAGCATTTT.